These 17 T cell receptor beta chains were all obtained from the same sample, sequenced in a study of blood T cell repertoires in COVID-19. Data came from immunoSEQ multiplex PCR; TCRdb stores just in-frame clones and leaves some out. The data contain tens of thousands of clones, around nine tenths of them singletons. The sample comprised peripheral blood. These receptors were taken from a man aged 45-65 years with active COVID-19.

V and J are TRBV2 and TRBJ1-1; no firm D call. The germline gives CDR1 SNHLY, CDR2 FYNNEI. Trimming pared 7 bases from V and 4 bases from J, leaving 16 bases between. CDR3 length equals 14 residues. The chain's CDR3 is CASKRLRDPTEAFF. As DNA, the CDR3 is TGTGCCAGCAAGAGGTTGAGGGATCCCACTGAAGCTTTCTTT. Full variable domain (outside the CDR3, taken from reference TRBV2 and TRBJ1-1): EPEVTQTPSHQVTQMGQEVILRCVPISNHLYFYWYRQILGQKVEFLVSFYNNEISEKSEIFDDQFSVERPDGSNFTLKIRSTKLEDSAMYFCASKRLRDPTEAFFGQGTRLTVV.

In this sample, this clone turned up once. The chain has TRBV27 and TRBJ1-2; D gene uncertain. Germline CDR1 MNHEY, CDR2 SMNVEV (reference sequence). This CDR3 spans 14 amino acids. With 4 bases removed from V and 3 bases from J, the gap between germline ends came to 12 bases. This CDR3 is CASSSADWDYGYTF. CDR3 nucleotides: TGTGCCAGCAGTTCCGCCGACTGGGACTATGGCTACACCTTC.

The chain combines TRBV7-9 with TRBJ1-2; maybe TRBD1 (5 bases). The CDR3 runs 12 residues. Trimming took off 3 bases at V and 7 bases at J, with 9 bases between the two ends. The germline gives CDR1 SEHNR, CDR2 FQNEAQ (reference sequence). This chain's CDR3 is CASSLNTGGYTF. The CDR3 nucleotides read TGTGCCAGCAGCTTGAATACAGGTGGCTACACCTTC.

The chain links TRBV3-1 (or the pseudogene TRBV3-2) to TRBJ2-7; weak D call: TRBD2 (6 bases). V lost 4 bases to trimming and J lost 0 bases, with 13 bases between them. The CDR3 covers 15 residues. Germline V CDR1 and CDR2: LGHDT, YNNKEL (reference sequence). The CDR3 DNA reads as TGTGCCAGCAGCCCTAGCGTCAGCCACTCCTACGAGCAGTACTTC. Protein: CASSPSVSHSYEQYF.

This clone has only one observation. V gene TRBV28 combines with J gene TRBJ2-4, with 8 bases identical to TRBD2. This CDR3 has 14 residues. V lost 2 bases, J lost 9 bases, and 6 bases stayed unmatched. The germline CDR1 and CDR2 sequences are MDHEN and SYDVKM. CDR3 residues: CASSLNAGGGIQYF. The CDR3 bases are TGTGCCAGCAGTTTAAATGCGGGGGGCGGCATTCAGTACTTC.

The genes are TRBV5-1 and TRBJ2-3, with 7 nucleotides matching TRBD1. The J segment lost 4 bases and the V segment lost 3 bases, leaving 5 bases of the junction unmatched. The V gene's germline CDR1 is SGHRS and CDR2 YFSETQ. This CDR3 spans 14 amino acids. This CDR3 is CASSSNRGSDTQYF. The CDR3 region has the DNA TGCGCCAGCAGCTCCAACAGGGGCTCAGATACGCAGTATTTT. The full variable domain, in which reference TRBV5-1 and TRBJ2-3 provide the parts outside the CDR3, is KAGVTQTPRYLIKTRGQQVTLSCSPISGHRSVSWYQQTPGQGLQFLFEYFSETQRNKGNFPGRFSGRQFSNSRSEMNVSTLELGDSALYLCASSSNRGSDTQYFGPGTRLTVL.

This chain links TRBV10-3 with TRBJ2-3; 11 bases fit TRBD2. The CDR3 is 16 residues long. The germline V gene has CDR1 ENHRY and CDR2 SYGVKD. V shed 6 bases, J shed 2 bases, and the junction held 7 bases outside the gene matches. Written as DNA, the CDR3 is TGTGCCATCAGGGACGCGGGACTAGCGGCCACAGATACGCAGTATTTT. This translates into CAIRDAGLAATDTQYF.

This clone was seen only a few times. The V gene is TRBV4-3, the J gene TRBJ2-2; TRBD2 aligns across 9 bases. From germline, CDR1 is LGHNA and CDR2 YSLEER. V shed 0 bases, J shed 6 bases, and the junction held 8 bases outside the gene matches. The CDR3 length is 17 residues. CDR3 sequence: CASSQEWREGLAGELFF. CDR3 sequence (DNA): TGCGCCAGCAGCCAAGAGTGGCGGGAGGGCCTTGCCGGGGAGCTGTTTTTT.

The chain carries TRBV9 and TRBJ2-5; D gene uncertain. The CDR3 has 14 amino acids. Trimming shortened V by 0 bases and J by 5 bases, and 11 bases separated the two germline ends. CDR1 SGDLS and CDR2 YYNGEE come from the germline V gene. CDR3 loop: CASSVAATGETQYF. CDR3 in DNA: TGTGCCAGCAGCGTAGCGGCAACCGGGGAGACCCAGTACTTC.

V is TRBV18 and J is TRBJ2-3; no clear D. Germline CDR1 KGHSH, CDR2 LQKENI. Trimming took 6 bases from V and 0 from J, leaving 4 bases between them. CDR3 length: 12 amino acids. The CDR3 DNA follows: TGTGCCAGCTCGACTAGCACAGATACGCAGTATTTT. Translated, it gives CASSTSTDTQYF.

The V call is TRBV7-2, the J call TRBJ2-3; TRBD2 matches 11 bases. Germline V gene sequence: CDR1 SGHTA, CDR2 FQGNSA. The V and J ends lost 5 bases and 5 bases, in that order; junction bases with no gene match: 3. The CDR3 is 14 residues long. The CDR3 coding sequence is TGTGCCAGCAGCCGGACTAGCGGGCAAGATACGCAGTATTTT. This sequence encodes CASSRTSGQDTQYF. Together with reference TRBV7-2 and TRBJ2-3, the CDR3 gives the full variable domain: GAGVSQSPSNKVTEKGKDVELRCDPISGHTALYWYRQSLGQGLEFLIYFQGNSAPDKSGLPSDRFSAERTGGSVSTLTIQRTQQEDSAVYLCASSRTSGQDTQYFGPGTRLTVL.

The chain carries TRBV10-1 and TRBJ1-2, with 12 bases matching TRBD1. After removal of 7 bases from V and 7 bases from J, the junction contained 7 bases not matched to a gene. CDR1 and CDR2 (germline): WNHNN, SYGVQD (reference sequence). The CDR3 contains 14 residues. CDR3 DNA sequence: TGCGCCAGCACCGGCGGGGACAGGGGGCCTGGCTACACCTTC. It translates to CASTGGDRGPGYTF.

The rearrangement uses TRBV6-2 or TRBV6-3 and TRBJ2-7; D is possibly TRBD1 (5 bases). Germline V gene data show CDR1 as MNHEY and CDR2 as SVGEGT. Trimming cost V 5 bases and J 4 bases, with 9 bases left between them. This CDR3 has 12 amino acids. This chain's CDR3 is CASSGAMYEQYF. As DNA, the CDR3 is TGTGCCAGCAGTGGGGCTATGTACGAGCAGTACTTC.

This CDR3 reads CATSSPGQGAEEQYF. CDR3 DNA: TGTGCCACCAGCTCACCGGGACAGGGGGCAGAGGAGCAGTACTTC. The V gene is TRBV24-1, the J gene TRBJ2-7; 12 bases are shared with TRBD1. CDR1 and CDR2 from the germline V gene are KGHDR and SFDVKD. Losses at the gene ends were 7 bases for V and 7 bases for J; bases not matched to a gene: 10. This CDR3 is 15 amino acids long.

This clone has only a few counts. The CDR3 loop reads CASRIGKGVSTDTQYF. CDR3 DNA: TGTGCCAGCAGGATCGGGAAGGGAGTTAGCACAGATACGCAGTATTTT. This chain connects TRBV2 to TRBJ2-3; possible D gene TRBD2, 5 bases. This CDR3 spans 16 amino acids. Looked up from germline, CDR1 is SNHLY and CDR2 is FYNNEI. The V and J ends lost 6 bases and 0 bases respectively, with 16 bases between them.

This clone came up once. The chain links TRBV3-1 (or the pseudogene TRBV3-2) to TRBJ2-3, with D maybe TRBD1 (5 bases). V was shortened by 6 bases and J by 0 bases, with 13 bases between the two germline ends. Germline V gene lookup returns CDR1 LGHDT and CDR2 YNNKEL (reference sequence). There are 15 residues in the CDR3. Here the CDR3 reads CASREAGPSTDTQYF. DNA of the CDR3: TGTGCCAGCAGGGAAGCAGGGCCTAGCACAGATACGCAGTATTTT.

The rearrangement joins TRBV10-3 to TRBJ2-1; the match to TRBD2 covers 7 bases. Germline V gene lookup returns CDR1 ENHRY and CDR2 SYGVKD. The CDR3 runs 15 residues. The J segment lost 8 bases and the V segment lost 10 bases, leaving 17 bases of the junction unmatched. This CDR3 reads CATRAETGGGHEQFF. DNA for the CDR3: TGTGCCACCCGGGCCGAGACGGGGGGTGGGCATGAGCAGTTCTTC.